Sequencing of this TCR beta chain was carried out in a study of blood T cell repertoires in COVID-19. About the research overall: The samples span acute and convalescent COVID-19 from the United States, Italy and Spain. Sources were T cells, B-cell-depleted T cells, or PBMCs; the material itself was cDNA or gDNA.

Original methodology: Reference gene primer amplification gave estimated nucleated cell counts. The repertoire was sequenced with immunoSEQ multiplex PCR; TCRdb's copy has only in-frame clones and lacks some. V and J calls plus clone size are reproduced from that table; the DNA served to infer D and trimming. The sample yields under 200,000 clones, around 84% seen once. CDR3 size: 13 residues. V lost 4 bases, J lost 2 bases, and 9 bases lay in between. The germline gives CDR1 SGHDT, CDR2 YYEEEE. In this sample, this clone turned up a few times. The chain combines TRBV5-6 with TRBJ1-1; no reliable D call. The specimen was peripheral blood. This clonotype originated in a woman of 80 years or more with acute or convalescent COVID-19. The CDR3 loop is CASSVVSNTEAFF. CDR3 DNA: TGTGCCAGCAGCGTGGTCTCCAACACTGAAGCTTTCTTT. Full variable domain (remainder filled in from reference TRBV5-6 and TRBJ1-1): DAGVTQSPTHLIKTRGQQVTLRCSPKSGHDTVSWYQQALGQGPQFIFQYYEEEERQRGNFPDRFSGHQFPNYSSELNVNALLLGDSALYLCASSVVSNTEAFFGQGTRLTVV.